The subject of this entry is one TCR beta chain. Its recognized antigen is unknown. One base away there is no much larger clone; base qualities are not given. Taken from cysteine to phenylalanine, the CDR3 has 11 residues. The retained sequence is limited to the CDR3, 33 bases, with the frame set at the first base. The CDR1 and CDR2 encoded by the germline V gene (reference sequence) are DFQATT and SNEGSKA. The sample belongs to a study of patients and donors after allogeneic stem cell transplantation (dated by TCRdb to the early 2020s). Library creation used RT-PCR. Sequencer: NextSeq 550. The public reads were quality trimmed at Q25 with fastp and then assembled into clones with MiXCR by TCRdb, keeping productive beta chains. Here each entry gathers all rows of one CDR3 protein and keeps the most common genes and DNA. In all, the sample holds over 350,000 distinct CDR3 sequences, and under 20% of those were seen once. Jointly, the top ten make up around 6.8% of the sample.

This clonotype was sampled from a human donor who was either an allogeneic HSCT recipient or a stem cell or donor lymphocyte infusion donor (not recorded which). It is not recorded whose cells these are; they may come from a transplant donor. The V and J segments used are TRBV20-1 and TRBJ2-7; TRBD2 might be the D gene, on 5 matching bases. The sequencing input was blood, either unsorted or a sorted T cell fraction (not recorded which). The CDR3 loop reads CSARTEYEQYF. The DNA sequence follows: TGCAGCGCCCGGACTGAATACGAGCAGTACTTC.